A single sample is the source of the 9 T cell receptor beta chains below, sequenced in a study of patients and donors after allogeneic stem cell transplantation. TCRdb used MiXCR to reprocess the RT-PCR reads, holding one entry per CDR3 protein. The sample consists of 800,000 to 1,000,000 distinct CDR3 sequences, roughly 18% of them appearing once. Sequencing input: blood, either unsorted or a sorted T cell fraction (not recorded which). These receptors were obtained from a human donor who was either an allogeneic HSCT recipient or a stem cell or donor lymphocyte infusion donor (not recorded which). It is not recorded whose cells these are; they may come from a transplant donor.

This sequence joins TRBV6-1 and TRBJ2-1; a weak D match, TRBD2 (6 bases). Trimming pared 7 bases from V and 2 bases from J, leaving 18 bases between. This CDR3 spans 16 amino acids. Germline CDR1 is MNHNS and CDR2 is SASEGT. The CDR3 loop is CASTKGGAGPYNEQFF. DNA of the CDR3: TGTGCCAGCACTAAAGGTGGCGCGGGACCCTACAATGAGCAGTTCTTC.

In this sample, this clonotype turned up a few times. The CDR3, as DNA: TGTGCCAGCAGCGCAGGGACAGTAGCGGGGGCCTACACAGATACGCAGTATTTT. Protein product: CASSAGTVAGAYTDTQYF. This sequence joins TRBV9 and TRBJ2-3; TRBD2 aligns across 9 bases. There are 18 residues in the CDR3. V shed 3 bases, J shed 2 bases, and the junction held 13 bases outside the gene matches. Germline assignment: CDR1 SGDLS and CDR2 YYNGEE.

The chain recombines TRBV6-1 with TRBJ2-4; D is perhaps TRBD1 (6 bases). The CDR3 extends over 17 amino acids. The V gene lost 1 base and the J gene lost 0 bases, with 13 bases spanning the gap. Germline lookup yields CDR1 MNHNS and CDR2 SASEGT. Written as DNA, the CDR3 is TGTGCCAGCAGTGAAGACAGGGTCCTCCTAGCCAAAAACATTCAGTACTTC. Translation: CASSEDRVLLAKNIQYF.

This clonotype occurred a few times. V usage is TRBV7-9 and J usage is TRBJ2-7, with 7 positions matching TRBD1. Germline assignment: CDR1 SEHNR and CDR2 FQNEAQ (reference sequence). This CDR3 has 17 amino acids. With V trimmed by 4 bases and J by 1 base, 13 bases remained unmatched. This CDR3 is CASSSVVLGQRSYEQYF. CDR3 nucleotide sequence: TGTGCCAGCAGCTCGGTTGTTTTGGGACAGAGGTCCTACGAGCAGTACTTC. Full variable domain (rest looked up from reference TRBV7-9 and TRBJ2-7): DTGVSQNPRHKITKRGQNVTFRCDPISEHNRLYWYRQTLGQGPEFLTYFQNEAQLEKSRLLSDRFSAERPKGSFSTLEIQRTEQGDSAMYLCASSSVVLGQRSYEQYFGPGTRLTVT.

This clonotype was detected only a few times. The chain links TRBV12-3 or TRBV12-4 to TRBJ1-6; no clear D. The CDR3 has 14 amino acids. Trimming removed 1 base from V and 10 bases from J, with 11 bases in between. The CDR3 DNA sequence: TGTGCCAGCAGTTTAGGGCAGTATCAATCACCCCTCCACTTT. Its translation: CASSLGQYQSPLHF.

This sequence joins TRBV20-1 and TRBJ2-2; D may be TRBD1 or TRBD2 (7 bases each). Germline values: CDR1 DFQATT, CDR2 SNEGSKA (reference sequence). CDR3 size: 13 residues. V was cut by 7 bases and J by 8 bases, with 17 bases left in between. CDR3 nucleotide sequence: TGCAGTGGTGGGGGGAGGGGGCAGGGGGAGCTGTTTTTT. Residues: CSGGGRGQGELFF.

The sample holds many counts of this clonotype. The chain is built from TRBV5-1 and TRBJ2-5; TRBD2 aligns across 10 bases. V lost 3 bases, J lost 5 bases, and 7 bases stayed unmatched. The CDR3 runs 15 residues. Germline assignment: CDR1 SGHRS and CDR2 YFSETQ. CDR3 nucleotides: TGCGCCAGCAGCTATCTAGCGGGAGCGGGGGAGACCCAGTACTTC. Translated: CASSYLAGAGETQYF.

A few counts support this clonotype. V usage is TRBV29-1 and J usage is TRBJ2-1; a possible D gene is TRBD1 (6 bases). Per germline, CDR1 SQVTM and CDR2 ANQGSEA. The CDR3 is 14 amino acids. Deletions cut 3 bases from V and 0 bases from J, with 9 bases between. The CDR3 bases are TGCAGCGTTGAGGGGGCCCCCTCCTACAATGAGCAGTTCTTC. Its translation: CSVEGAPSYNEQFF.

CDR3 nucleotides: TGCGCCAGCAGCTTGCTGCCTGCCAACACTGAAGCTTTCTTT. Translated, it gives CASSLLPANTEAFF. The chain uses TRBV5-1 and TRBJ1-1, with unresolved D. Deletions cut 1 base from V and 2 bases from J, with 9 bases between. Looked up from germline, CDR1 is SGHRS and CDR2 is YFSETQ. CDR3 length equals 14 residues. Variable domain in full (rest from reference TRBV5-1 and TRBJ1-1): KAGVTQTPRYLIKTRGQQVTLSCSPISGHRSVSWYQQTPGQGLQFLFEYFSETQRNKGNFPGRFSGRQFSNSRSEMNVSTLELGDSALYLCASSLLPANTEAFFGQGTRLTVV.